Below are 10 T cell receptor beta chains sequenced from a single sample in a study of cytomegalovirus exposure and HLA in healthy donors (dated by TCRdb to 2016 to 2017). Library preparation was by the immunoSEQ multiplex PCR assay. A mixture of 60 forward primers for TCR Vbeta segments and 13 reverse primers for TCR Jbeta segments was used in the multiplex PCR. Held by TCRdb, this immuneACCESS table contains in-frame sequences only and omits some clones. Under half of the omission traces to an unresolved V gene where checked; the cause of the rest is unknown. Across this sample there are roughly 97,000 clones, with roughly 9.4% seen only once. 4.5% to 6.5% of the sample rests with the top ten. The sequenced sample was PBMCs. The receptors shown here come from a man aged 45-65 years in good health and CMV-seropositive.

J is TRBJ2-1 and V is TRBV30; 7 bases fit TRBD2. The CDR3 has 14 residues. CDR1 is GTSNPN, CDR2 SVGIG, per germline (reference sequence). The junction had 8 bases not matched to a gene; V was cut back by 5 bases and J by 4 bases. CDR3 region: CAWGPGGKYNEQFF. For the CDR3, the DNA is TGTGCCTGGGGACCGGGAGGCAAGTACAATGAGCAGTTCTTC.

This clone was seen more than once but under ten times. The junction shows a germline mismatch at one end, possibly a read error. The chain joins TRBV7-7 to TRBJ1-6; no clear D. Germline values: CDR1 SSHAT, CDR2 FNYEAQ (reference sequence). The CDR3 sequence is 13 residues long. The CDR3 bases are TGTGCTAGCAGCCCGACTAATAATTCACCCCTCCACTTT. Protein: CASSPTNNSPLHF.

V gene TRBV19 combines with J gene TRBJ1-1; D uncertain. V lost 7 bases and J lost 3, with 15 bases in between. Germline CDR1 and CDR2: LNHDA and SQIVND (reference sequence). The CDR3 has 14 residues. This CDR3 is CASKPLRRDTEAFF. The DNA for the CDR3 is TGTGCCAGTAAACCCCTTCGGAGGGACACTGAAGCTTTCTTT.

This clone was observed a few times. The rearrangement uses TRBV6-6 and TRBJ1-3; D call uncertain. The germline gives CDR1 MNHNY, CDR2 SVGAGI (reference sequence). The CDR3 spans 14 residues. The germline V and J ends were trimmed by 6 bases and 7 bases, with 16 bases remaining between them. CDR3 loop: CASREVGSRNTIYF. The CDR3 DNA sequence: TGTGCCAGCAGGGAGGTCGGTAGCCGCAACACCATATATTTT.

This chain joins TRBV5-1 and TRBJ2-7; TRBD2 agrees at 7 bases. From germline, CDR1 is SGHRS and CDR2 YFSETQ. The CDR3 is made up of 15 amino acids. J lost 0 bases, V lost 3 bases, and 6 bases had no gene match. The CDR3 here is CASSSSGTYSYEQYF. Here the CDR3 DNA reads TGCGCCAGCAGCTCCAGCGGGACTTACTCCTACGAGCAGTACTTC.

This clone came up a few times. The chain carries TRBV7-3 and TRBJ2-7, with 8 bases fitting TRBD2. The CDR3 length is 16 residues. V gave up 4 bases and J gave up 5 bases; unmatched junction bases: 13. Germline CDR1 reads SGHTA; CDR2 reads FQGTGA. The CDR3 bases are TGTGCCAGCAGCTCGTCGGGGACTAGTAAAACGCACGAGCAGTACTTC. Translating it yields CASSSSGTSKTHEQYF.

The V gene is TRBV5-1, the J gene TRBJ1-1; D possibly corresponds to TRBD1 (5 bases). The germline V and J ends were trimmed by 0 bases and 3 bases, with 12 bases remaining between them. This CDR3 spans 15 amino acids. Per germline, CDR1 SGHRS and CDR2 YFSETQ. This CDR3 is CASSLEGREDTEAFF. The CDR3 DNA reads TGCGCCAGCAGCTTGGAGGGGCGCGAGGACACTGAAGCTTTCTTT.

This clone was seen only a few times. This chain connects TRBV29-1 to TRBJ2-7; 9 bases match TRBD1. V lost 7 bases and J lost 3; bases outside the gene matches: 10. The CDR3 loop spans 14 amino acids. Germline CDR1 is SQVTM and CDR2 is ANQGSEA. The CDR3 sequence is CSAAGQGLGYEQYF. CDR3 bases: TGCAGCGCCGCGGGACAGGGATTGGGCTACGAGCAGTACTTC.

The CDR3: CASSLGWLAAYNEQFF. The CDR3 DNA sequence: TGTGCCAGCAGCCTAGGTTGGCTAGCGGCATACAATGAGCAGTTCTTC. This rearrangement joins TRBV14 to TRBJ2-1, with 7 bases aligning to TRBD2. Per germline, CDR1 SGHDN and CDR2 FVKESK. There are 16 residues in the CDR3. With 4 bases clipped from V and 4 bases from J, the junction kept 10 bases outside the gene matches.

This clone was seen a handful of times. The chain links TRBV7-2 to TRBJ2-3; a possible D gene is TRBD2 (5 bases). The CDR3 runs to 15 residues. Germline values: CDR1 SGHTA, CDR2 FQGNSA. V lost 5 bases and J lost 4, with 16 bases in between. The CDR3 spells CASSARGGGADTQYF. For the CDR3, the DNA is TGTGCCAGCAGCGCGCGCGGTGGAGGAGCAGATACGCAGTATTTT.